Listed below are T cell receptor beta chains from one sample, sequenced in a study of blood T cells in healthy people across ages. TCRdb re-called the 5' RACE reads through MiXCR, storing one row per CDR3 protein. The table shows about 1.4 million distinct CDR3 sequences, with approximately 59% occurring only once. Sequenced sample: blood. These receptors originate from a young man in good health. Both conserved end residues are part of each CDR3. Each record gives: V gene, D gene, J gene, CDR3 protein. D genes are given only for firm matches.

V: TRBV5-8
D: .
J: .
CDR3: CASSLEGGTRPYEQYF

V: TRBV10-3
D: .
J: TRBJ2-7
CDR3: CAISEDPVGAPYEQYF

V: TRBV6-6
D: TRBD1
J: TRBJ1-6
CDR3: CASSSPGQNSPLHF

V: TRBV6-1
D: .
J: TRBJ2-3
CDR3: CASSLVPASPSTDTQYF

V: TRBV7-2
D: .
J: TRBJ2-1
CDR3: CASSLDGAAVNEQFF

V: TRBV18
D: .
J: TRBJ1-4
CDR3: CASSESGALYEELFF

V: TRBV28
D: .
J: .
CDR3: CASNSQGTVYEQYF

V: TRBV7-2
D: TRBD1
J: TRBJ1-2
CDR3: CASSLDAGTGGYGYTF

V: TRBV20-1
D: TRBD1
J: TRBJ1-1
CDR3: CSAPAGTGFEAFF

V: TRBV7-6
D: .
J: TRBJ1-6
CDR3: CASSMTGWNSPLHF

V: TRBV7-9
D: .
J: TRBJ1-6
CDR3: CASSTKDGSSYNSPLHF

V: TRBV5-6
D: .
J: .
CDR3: CASSFSTRRDEQYF

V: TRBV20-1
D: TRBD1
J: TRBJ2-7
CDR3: CSASPRDRTFEQYF

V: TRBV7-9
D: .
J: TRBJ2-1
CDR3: CASSVPDGVGTYNEQFF

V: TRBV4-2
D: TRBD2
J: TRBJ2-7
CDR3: CASSQDPSGPYEQYF

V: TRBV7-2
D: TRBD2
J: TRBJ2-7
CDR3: CVSSLSETSGRGEQYF

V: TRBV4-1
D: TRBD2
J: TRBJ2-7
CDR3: CASSQVVQTSGSGYEQYF

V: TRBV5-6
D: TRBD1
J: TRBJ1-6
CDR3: CASSFLPGQGVSPLHF

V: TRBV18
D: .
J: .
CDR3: CASSPTVGAPSYEQYF

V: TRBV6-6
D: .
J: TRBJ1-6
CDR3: CASSPEVYSPLHF

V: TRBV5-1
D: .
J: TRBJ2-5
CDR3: CASSMNTDETQYF

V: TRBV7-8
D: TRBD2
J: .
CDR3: CASSLVNGRAGEQYF

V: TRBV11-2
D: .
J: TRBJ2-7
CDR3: CASSLEGRHFSYEQYF

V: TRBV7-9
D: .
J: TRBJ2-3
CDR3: CASSEKNPDGEVLTDTQYF

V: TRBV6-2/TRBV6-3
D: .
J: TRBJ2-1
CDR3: CASSKHRPGEQFF

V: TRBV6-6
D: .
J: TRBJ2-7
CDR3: CASNRGESYEQYF

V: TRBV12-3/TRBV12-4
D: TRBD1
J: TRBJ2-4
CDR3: CASSARDRASQNIQYF

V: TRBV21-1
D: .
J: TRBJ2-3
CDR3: CASSNWPRPVDTQYF

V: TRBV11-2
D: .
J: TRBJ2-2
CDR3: CASSFLQGTGELFF

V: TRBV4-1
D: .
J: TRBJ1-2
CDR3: CASSQARGRAYGYTF

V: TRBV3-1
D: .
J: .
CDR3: CASSQDRDETQYF

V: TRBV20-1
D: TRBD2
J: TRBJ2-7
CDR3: CSARRGTSGKRSYEQYF

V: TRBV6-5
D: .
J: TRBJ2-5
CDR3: CASSYARTDIQTQYF

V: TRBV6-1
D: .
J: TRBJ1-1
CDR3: CASRHHTPGGEDTEAFF

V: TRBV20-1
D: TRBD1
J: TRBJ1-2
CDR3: CSARVPGQGTGGVYGYTF

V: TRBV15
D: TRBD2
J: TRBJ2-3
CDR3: CATSYGGAPTDTQYF

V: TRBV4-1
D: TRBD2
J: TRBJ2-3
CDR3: CASSQDGLAEPGDTQYF

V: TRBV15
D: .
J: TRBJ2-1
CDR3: CATSKEVYNEQFF

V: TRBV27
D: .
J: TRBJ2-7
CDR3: CASSLWGLSYEQYF

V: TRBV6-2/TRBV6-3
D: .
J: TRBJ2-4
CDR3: CASSRSGPTGKQYF

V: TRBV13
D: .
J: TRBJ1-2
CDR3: CASEDSNINRYGYTF

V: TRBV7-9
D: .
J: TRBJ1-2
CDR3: CASSLDDSGGSGYTF

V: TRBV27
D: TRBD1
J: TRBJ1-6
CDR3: CASARQGPNSPLHF

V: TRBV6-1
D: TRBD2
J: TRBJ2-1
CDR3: CASRTSGSYEQFF

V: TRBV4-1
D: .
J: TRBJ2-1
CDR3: CASSQDVRYNEQFF

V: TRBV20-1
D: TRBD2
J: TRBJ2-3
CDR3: CSARPLETSGTYTQYF

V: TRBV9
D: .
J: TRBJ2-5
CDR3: CASSVKGRGKTQYF

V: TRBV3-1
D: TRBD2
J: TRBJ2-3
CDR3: CASSHPGLEQYF

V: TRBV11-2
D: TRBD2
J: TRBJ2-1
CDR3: CASSVEGGSSYTEQFF

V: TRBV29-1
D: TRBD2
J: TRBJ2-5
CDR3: CSVLGLAGQETQYF

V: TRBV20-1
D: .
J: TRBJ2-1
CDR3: CSAPPPATYNEQFF

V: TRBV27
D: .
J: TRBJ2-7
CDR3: CASGSDGYEQYF

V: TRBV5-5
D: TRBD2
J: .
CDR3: CASSLVPTSGGANEQYF

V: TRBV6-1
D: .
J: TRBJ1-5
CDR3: CASSEDQGYNQPQHF